This TCR beta chain was captured by sequencing in a study of blood T cell repertoires in COVID-19. Looking at the study overall: Sites across the United States, Italy and Spain contributed samples from acute and convalescent COVID-19. PBMCs, B-cell-depleted T cells, or T cells provided the cDNA or gDNA that made up the material.

Germline V gene sequence: CDR1 KGHSH, CDR2 LQKENI. Trimming stripped 6 bases from V and 0 bases from J, with 13 bases between. CDR3 length: 15 residues. In its sample, this clone was seen once. The authors' processing: Amplifying reference gene primers gave estimates of nucleated cell counts. TCRdb's table, derived via immunoSEQ multiplex PCR, lists solely in-frame clones and lacks some. The DNA gave D and trimming, while V, J and clone size come from that table. The sample contains about 240,000 clones, 75% to 90% of which appear only once. This receptor was obtained from a man aged 55 to 70 who had recovered from COVID-19. Sequenced sample: peripheral blood. This chain connects TRBV18 to TRBJ2-3, with D possibly being TRBD1 (6 bases). CDR3 protein: CASSPGQSSTDTQYF. CDR3 sequence (DNA): TGTGCCAGCTCTCCCGGACAGTCTAGCACAGATACGCAGTATTTT.